The clone carrying this T cell receptor beta chain was counted once. These data come from a study of blood T cell repertoires in COVID-19. Turning to the study itself: Some COVID-19 samples were acute and others convalescent; all came from the United States, Italy and Spain. Sources were T cells, B-cell-depleted T cells, or PBMCs; the material itself was cDNA or gDNA.

V was pared by 1 base and J by 2 bases, with 6 bases of the junction left unmatched. This CDR3 has 16 residues. From germline, CDR1 is LGHDT and CDR2 YNNKEL (reference sequence). TCRdb's copy holds only in-frame clones and misses some; the assay was immunoSEQ multiplex PCR. The table includes about 130,000 clones, 65% to 90% detected once. This rearrangement joins TRBV3-1 (or the pseudogene TRBV3-2) to TRBJ2-5; 8 nucleotides align to TRBD1. The receptor's source is a woman older than 75 with acute or convalescent COVID-19. The sequencing sample was made of peripheral blood. The CDR3 loop reads CASSQGQGPGQETQYF. The CDR3 coding sequence is TGTGCCAGCAGCCAAGGACAGGGGCCCGGACAAGAGACCCAGTACTTC.